What follows are 27 T cell receptor beta chains derived from one specimen sequenced in a study of vaccination and CD4 T cells after COVID-19. The antigens for these receptors are not known. As for treatment: 10-day PBMC culture with coronavirus spike peptide pools or control peptides (ViraFEST assay). With the Oncomine TCR Beta short-read assay, DNA from cultured CD4+ T cells was sequenced. Via MiXCR, TCRdb re-called the PCR reads, giving one row per CDR3 protein. Counted here are about 14,000 distinct CDR3 sequences, 51% occurring once; the ten biggest clones make up 10% to 13%. The sample comprised CD4+ T cells from blood, cultured in vitro. The receptors come from a human donor who had recovered from COVID-19.

The count of this clonotype is one. The V call is TRBV5-1, the J call TRBJ2-5, with D perhaps matching TRBD1 or TRBD2 (6 bases each). CDR3 length: 17 amino acids. Germline V gene lookup returns CDR1 SGHRS and CDR2 YFSETQ. V lost 5 bases to trimming and J lost 5 bases, with 25 bases between them. In nucleotides, the CDR3 is TGCGCCAGCAGTCTGAGCGGTCGCCGGGGGCGAGGGGAGACCCAGTACTTC. This translates into CASSLSGRRGRGETQYF.

The chain uses TRBV14 and TRBJ2-5; D uncertain. V was trimmed by 4 bases and J by 7 bases, leaving 4 bases between them. The V gene's germline CDR1 is SGHDN and CDR2 FVKESK. The CDR3 is made up of 10 amino acids. This CDR3 reads CASSLTTQYF. The CDR3 region has the DNA TGTGCCAGCAGCCTAACGACCCAGTACTTC.

V gene TRBV12-3 or TRBV12-4 combines with J gene TRBJ2-2; 10 bases map to TRBD1. The CDR3 is made up of 15 amino acids. V gave up 6 bases and J gave up 7 bases; unmatched junction bases: 8. The CDR3 here is CASSPDRGRIGELFF. Here the CDR3 DNA reads TGTGCCAGCAGCCCTGACAGGGGGCGTATCGGGGAGCTGTTTTTT.

V is TRBV20-1 and J is TRBJ2-7, with D tentatively TRBD1 or TRBD2 (5 bases each). The V and J ends lost 6 bases and 2 bases respectively, with 17 bases between them. The CDR3 has 14 amino acids. Germline V CDR1 and CDR2: DFQATT, SNEGSKA (reference sequence). For the CDR3, the DNA is TGCAGTGCCCTGCCCTCGGGACCAACCTACGAGCAGTACTTC. Amino acids: CSALPSGPTYEQYF.

This clonotype was counted once. The V and J genes are TRBV5-4 and TRBJ2-5; the match to TRBD1 covers 7 bases. Losses at the gene ends were 3 bases for V and 2 bases for J; bases not matched to a gene: 10. Germline CDR1 reads SGHNT; CDR2 reads YYREEE (reference sequence). This CDR3 spans 16 amino acids. The CDR3 DNA reads TGTGCCAGCAGCTCCCCCACCGGGACAGTACAAGAGACCCAGTACTTC. Its translation: CASSSPTGTVQETQYF.

This clonotype was found a few times. This chain joins TRBV21-1 and TRBJ2-3; the table's D call, TRBD1, was not checked against the DNA. TRBV21-1 is given as a pseudogene. The CDR3 is made up of 14 amino acids. The CDR3 region is CADTGTGKTDTQYF. In DNA form, the CDR3 reads TGTGCCGATACAGGGACAGGGAAGACAGATACGCAGTATTTT.

The chain links TRBV7-2 to TRBJ2-3; unclear D gene. V dropped 3 bases and J dropped 6 bases, with 4 bases sitting between them. Germline values: CDR1 SGHTA, CDR2 FQGNSA. The CDR3 length is 11 residues. The CDR3 DNA reads TGTGCCAGCAGCTTGGCGGATACGCAGTATTTT. Its translation is CASSLADTQYF.

The gene calls are TRBV10-1 and TRBJ2-5; the D gene is possibly TRBD1 (5 bases). This CDR3 comprises 14 residues. Germline CDR1 reads WNHNN; CDR2 reads SYGVQD (reference sequence). Trimming stripped 4 bases from V and 3 bases from J, with 12 bases between. CDR3 nucleotides: TGCGCCAGCAGTGTGCAGGGCCAGGAAGAGACCCAGTACTTC. This codes for CASSVQGQEETQYF.

This clonotype was seen only a few times. This rearrangement joins TRBV7-6 to TRBJ2-5; 10 bases fit TRBD2. Germline CDR1 and CDR2: SGHVS and FNYEAQ. CDR3 length equals 15 residues. V dropped 1 base and J dropped 5; count of bases not matched to a gene: 4. For the CDR3, the DNA is TGTGCCAGCAGCTTAGTGTCTAGCGGGAGTGAGACCCAGTACTTC. Translated: CASSLVSSGSETQYF.

V usage is TRBV20-1 and J usage is TRBJ2-2; 10 bases are a match to TRBD2. The germline gives CDR1 DFQATT, CDR2 SNEGSKA (reference sequence). The CDR3 extends over 16 amino acids. Trimming removed 0 bases from V and 4 bases from J; junction bases left unmatched: 5. This CDR3 reads CSARDPSGSVTGELFF. The DNA for the CDR3 is TGCAGTGCTAGAGATCCTAGCGGGAGTGTCACCGGGGAGCTGTTTTTT.

In this sample, this clonotype turned up a few times. The chain has TRBV5-1 and TRBJ2-7; tentatively, D is TRBD1 or TRBD2 (5 bases each). CDR3 length: 14 amino acids. The V and J ends lost 4 bases and 2 bases respectively, with 13 bases between them. Germline V gene lookup returns CDR1 SGHRS and CDR2 YFSETQ. In DNA form, the CDR3 reads TGCGCCAGCAGCGGGGCCAGCGGAACCTACGAGCAGTACTTC. Translating it yields CASSGASGTYEQYF.

The chain recombines TRBV7-6 with TRBJ1-1; no clear D. V dropped 4 bases and J dropped 0 bases, with 12 bases sitting between them. Germline V gene sequence: CDR1 SGHVS, CDR2 FNYEAQ. The CDR3 has 15 residues. CDR3 sequence: CASSSPRVVNTEAFF. The CDR3 DNA is TGTGCCAGCAGCTCGCCAAGGGTCGTGAACACTGAAGCTTTCTTT.

This clonotype appeared a single time. V usage is TRBV2 and J usage is TRBJ1-6; D is perhaps TRBD1 (5 bases). There are 15 residues in the CDR3. The germline V gene has CDR1 SNHLY and CDR2 FYNNEI. The V end was cut by 11 bases, the J end by 10 bases, with 24 bases between. CDR3 DNA: TGTGCCGGCCACTGGTCCGGGGACCGGCAATCACCCCTCCACTTT. This codes for CAGHWSGDRQSPLHF.

The chain employs TRBV19 and TRBJ1-5; D perhaps matches TRBD1 (6 bases). The V and J ends lost 7 bases and 1 base respectively, with 23 bases between them. Germline CDR1 reads LNHDA; CDR2 reads SQIVND (reference sequence). This CDR3 region has 18 residues. CDR3 residues: CASTRGRGWSMSNQPQHF. The CDR3 DNA follows: TGTGCCAGTACCAGGGGCAGGGGATGGAGCATGAGCAATCAGCCCCAGCATTTT.

This clonotype was seen once. This chain connects TRBV9 to TRBJ2-1, with TRBD2 as a possible D gene (6 bases). CDR3 length: 15 amino acids. Germline CDR1 reads SGDLS; CDR2 reads YYNGEE. V gave up 3 bases and J gave up 0 bases, with 10 bases separating them. CDR3 bases: TGTGCCAGCAGCGGGGGGACTGGCTCCTACAATGAGCAGTTCTTC. It yields the protein CASSGGTGSYNEQFF.

The rearrangement links TRBV6-1 to TRBJ1-5; D ambiguous. V was cut by 4 bases and J by 6 bases, with 4 bases left in between. This CDR3 has 11 residues. In germline, CDR1 is MNHNS, CDR2 SASEGT. DNA of the CDR3: TGTGCCAGCAGTGTAAGTCAGCCCCAGCATTTT. Encoded protein: CASSVSQPQHF.

This chain uses TRBV15 with TRBJ1-1; D unclear. From germline, CDR1 is LNHNV and CDR2 YYDKDF (reference sequence). V was clipped by 3 bases and J by 5 bases, with 13 bases between them. This CDR3 is built from 14 residues. CDR3 coding DNA: TGTGCCACCAGCAGCGCCGGGCTCGGGACTGAAGCTTTCTTT. Translating it yields CATSSAGLGTEAFF.

The gene calls are TRBV27 and TRBJ2-2, with TRBD2 matching over 8 bases. This CDR3 has 16 residues. CDR1 is MNHEY, CDR2 SMNVEV, per germline (reference sequence). The V and J ends lost 3 bases and 2 bases, in that order; junction bases with no gene match: 5. Written as DNA, the CDR3 is TGTGCCAGCAGTTTGTTAGCGGGAACAAACACCGGGGAGCTGTTTTTT. It yields the protein CASSLLAGTNTGELFF.

V and J are TRBV15 and TRBJ2-4; D tentatively reads TRBD1 or TRBD2 (5 bases each). The CDR3 covers 18 residues. Germline CDR1 LNHNV, CDR2 YYDKDF (reference sequence). With 1 base removed from V and 9 bases from J, the gap between germline ends came to 25 bases. CDR3 amino acids: CATSRGIRQLGEGSIQYF. In nucleotides, the CDR3 is TGTGCCACCAGCAGAGGGATACGACAGTTGGGGGAAGGGAGCATTCAGTACTTC.

This clonotype occurred a few times. The chain uses TRBV7-9 and TRBJ1-1, with D tentatively TRBD1 (6 bases). CDR1 is SEHNR and CDR2 is FQNEAQ in the germline V gene (reference sequence). The ends were cut back, 3 bases at V and 0 bases at J, with 14 bases in the middle. The CDR3 has 16 amino acids. The CDR3: CASSFGGRGMNTEAFF. The CDR3 DNA follows: TGTGCCAGCAGCTTTGGAGGGAGGGGGATGAACACTGAAGCTTTCTTT. The complete variable domain, with remaining parts taken from reference TRBV7-9 and TRBJ1-1, reads DTGVSQNPRHKITKRGQNVTFRCDPISEHNRLYWYRQTLGQGPEFLTYFQNEAQLEKSRLLSDRFSAERPKGSFSTLEIQRTEQGDSAMYLCASSFGGRGMNTEAFFGQGTRLTVV.

The rearrangement joins TRBV29-1 to TRBJ1-1, with D maybe TRBD1 (6 bases). Germline lookup yields CDR1 SQVTM and CDR2 ANQGSEA. The CDR3 is 11 residues long. CDR3 sequence: CVAQGNTEAFF. The CDR3 DNA sequence: TGCGTCGCACAGGGGAACACTGAAGCTTTCTTT.

V usage is TRBV19 and J usage is TRBJ2-1, with 12 bases aligning to TRBD2. V shed 5 bases, J shed 7 bases, and the junction held 6 bases outside the gene matches. The CDR3 has 15 amino acids. In germline, CDR1 is LNHDA, CDR2 SQIVND (reference sequence). The CDR3 DNA sequence: TGTGCCAGTAGTGTCGGGACTAGCGGGTTTAATGAGCAGTTCTTC. Translation: CASSVGTSGFNEQFF.

V and J are TRBV7-9 and TRBJ2-2, with TRBD2 matching 13 bases. CDR1 SEHNR and CDR2 FQNEAQ come from the germline V gene (reference sequence). This CDR3 region has 18 residues. Trimming took 5 bases from V and 3 from J; bases not matched to a gene: 9. The CDR3 DNA follows: TGTGCCAGCAGCCGACCAACTAGCGGGAGGGAAGACACCGGGGAGCTGTTTTTT. Translated, it gives CASSRPTSGREDTGELFF.

V is TRBV14 and J is TRBJ2-5; TRBD2 might be the D (6 bases). The V end lost 1 base, the J end lost 4 bases, and 16 bases lay between the germline ends. The CDR3 loop spans 16 amino acids. Germline CDR1 and CDR2: SGHDN and FVKESK. CDR3 DNA sequence: TGTGCCAGCAGCCAAGTCGGGCGGGGATTTCGAGAGACCCAGTACTTC. Translating gives CASSQVGRGFRETQYF.

This clonotype was found a few times. The V call is TRBV12-3 or TRBV12-4, the J call TRBJ2-5, with D hard to call. Trimming removed 2 bases from V and 6 bases from J, with 10 bases in between. CDR3 length equals 13 residues. CDR3 amino acids: CASSLQRYQTQYF. CDR3 DNA sequence: TGTGCCAGCAGTTTACAAAGGTACCAGACCCAGTACTTC.

This clonotype was counted once. The chain employs TRBV6-2 or TRBV6-3 and TRBJ2-1; 9 nucleotides align to TRBD2. This CDR3 region has 14 residues. Germline V gene lookup returns CDR1 MNHEY and CDR2 SVGEGT. The V segment lost 0 bases and the J segment 6 bases; nucleotides outside the gene matches: 0. CDR3 in amino acids: CASSYSREGNEQFF. In DNA, the CDR3 is TGTGCCAGCAGTTACTCGCGGGAGGGCAATGAGCAGTTCTTC.

V gene TRBV19 combines with J gene TRBJ1-5; D unclear. The V end was cut by 1 base, the J end by 1 base, with 5 bases between. Per the germline V gene, CDR1 is LNHDA and CDR2 is SQIVND (reference sequence). The CDR3 spans 14 residues. The CDR3: CASSIGRSNQPQHF. The CDR3 bases are TGTGCCAGTAGTATAGGGCGGAGCAATCAGCCCCAGCATTTT.